This TCR beta chain was recovered during a study of T cell responses to AZD1222 COVID-19 vaccine. Study-level information: The study pooled second doses at about 4 or about 12 weeks.

With respect to this clone: No antigen is known for it.

Findings and limits, study-wide: A mostly white British donor set with more females was recruited, and clonal diversity was possibly underestimated. Spike-specific TCR breadth and depth went up after people got two AZD1222 doses. Regions 160-218 and 743-854 held dominance among vaccine-associated CD4 TCRs, which spanned spike.

Germline values: CDR1 LNHDA, CDR2 SQIVND (reference sequence). CDR3 length: 14 amino acids. V gave up 2 bases and J gave up 0 bases, with 7 bases separating them. Sequenced by immunoSEQ multiplex PCR; TCRdb stores in-frame clones only, minus some. The data contain roughly 100,000 clones, approximately 87% of them singletons. This receptor was taken from an adult in good health. The V and J genes are TRBV19 and TRBJ1-1; D may be TRBD1 (5 bases). Here the sequenced sample was peripheral blood, taken on day 0 of AZD1222 vaccination. CDR3 in DNA: TGTGCCAGTAGTATACACAGGATGAACACTGAAGCTTTCTTT. This codes for CASSIHRMNTEAFF.